These T cell receptor beta chains were read from a single sample in a study of blood T cell repertoires in COVID-19. TCRdb's copy holds only in-frame clones and misses some; the assay was immunoSEQ multiplex PCR. The sample lists about 110,000 clones; 60% to 80% were seen once. The sample consisted of peripheral blood. These receptors were obtained from a woman older than 75 with active or convalescent COVID-19. Both conserved end residues are part of each CDR3. Each record gives: D gene, J gene, V gene, clone size, CDR3 DNA, CDR3 protein. A D gene is named only where the DNA matches it firmly. Part of the rows lack a size; the others show once, few, many or a class for expanded clones.

>TRBD1|TRBJ1-2|TRBV2|.
TGTGCCAGTACCCCTGAGGCAGGGGGAGGCTACACCTTC
CASTPEAGGGYTF
>.|TRBJ2-1|TRBV12-3/TRBV12-4|few
TGTGCCACGGCGGTAAAGACTGAGCAGTTCTTC
CATAVKTEQFF
>TRBD2|TRBJ2-1|TRBV9|.
TGTGCCAGCAGCGCTCGACGGGAGGCCACCTACAATGAGCAGTTCTTC
CASSARREATYNEQFF
>TRBD2|TRBJ2-7|TRBV2|.
TGTGCCAGCAGTGAAAGCGGGGAAGCCTACGAGCAGTACTTC
CASSESGEAYEQYF
>TRBD2|TRBJ2-4|TRBV7-9|.
TGTGCCAGCACCGGGGGGTGGTTTCCGAGGGACATTCAGTACTTC
CASTGGWFPRDIQYF
>.|TRBJ1-2|TRBV7-8|.
TGTGCCAGCAGCCCCGGGGGGCCCGCTAACTATGGCTACACCTTC
CASSPGGPANYGYTF
>.|TRBJ1-5|TRBV6-5|few
TGTGCCAGCAGTTACAATGACAGAAGCAATCAGCCCCAGCATTTT
CASSYNDRSNQPQHF
>TRBD2|TRBJ2-7|TRBV28|.
TGTGCCAGCAGTTCCTTTCCCGCGGGGGCCTACGAGCAGTACTTC
CASSSFPAGAYEQYF
>TRBD2|TRBJ2-1|TRBV29-1|.
TGCAGCACACGGACTAGCGGGATTGGAGAGCAGTTCTTC
CSTRTSGIGEQFF
>.|TRBJ2-2|TRBV4-2|few
TGTGCCAGCAGCCTATCTACCCCCGGGGAGCTGTTTTTT
CASSLSTPGELFF
>.|TRBJ1-5|TRBV19|.
TGTGCCAGTTCTTCCCAGGGGAGCAATCAGCCCCAGCATTTT
CASSSQGSNQPQHF
>TRBD2|TRBJ2-2|TRBV24-1|.
TGTGCCACCACCCGCGCCGGCGGGAGTGGTTTTGGGGAGCTGTTTTTT
CATTRAGGSGFGELFF
>TRBD2|TRBJ2-7|TRBV7-8|.
TGTGCCAGCAGCTTACGACTAGCGGGCGCCTACGAGCAGTACTTC
CASSLRLAGAYEQYF
>.|TRBJ1-1|TRBV11-2|.
TGTGCCAGCAGCTTGGGGGAGGCCAAAGCTTTCTTT
CASSLGEAKAFF
>.|TRBJ2-7|TRBV4-2|.
TGTGCCAGCAGCCAACCGGGGGACGGAGCCTACGAGCAGTACTTC
CASSQPGDGAYEQYF
>.|TRBJ1-2|TRBV7-2|.
TGTGCCAGCAGCACCAGAACGACTGCTAACTATGGCTACACCTTC
CASSTRTTANYGYTF
>.|TRBJ1-5|TRBV7-8|.
TGTGCCAGCAGCGTCCGGGAGTCCAACAATCAGCCCCAGCATTTT
CASSVRESNNQPQHF
>.|TRBJ1-1|TRBV7-8|.
TGTGCCAGCAGCTCATCAGGGAAGGGGAACACTGAAGCTTTCTTT
CASSSSGKGNTEAFF
>.|TRBJ1-1|TRBV4-1|.
TGCGCCAGCAGCCAGGGAGAGTTGTTAAGGTCCACTGAAGCTTTCTTT
CASSQGELLRSTEAFF
>.|TRBJ2-5|TRBV10-3|.
TGTGCCATCAGCCGCTATTCTAGCGCCCAAGAGACCCAGTACTTC
CAISRYSSAQETQYF
>.|TRBJ2-1|TRBV19|.
TGTGCCAGTAGTATGGGTCCAGGGGCTTACAATGAGCAGTTCTTC
CASSMGPGAYNEQFF
>.|TRBJ1-1|TRBV9|once
TGTGCCAGCAGCGTATTGACACCAGGCACTGAAGCTTTCTTT
CASSVLTPGTEAFF
>TRBD2|TRBJ2-7|TRBV4-1|.
TGCGCCAGCAGCCAAGCGTCGGCGGGAGTCGGCTACGAGCAGTACTTC
CASSQASAGVGYEQYF
>TRBD1|TRBJ1-3|TRBV5-1|.
TGCGCCAGCAGCTTGACAGGGGTCGGAAACACCATATATTTT
CASSLTGVGNTIYF
>.|TRBJ2-7|TRBV5-4|.
TGTGCCAGCAGCTTGGGTAGTTCGTTTATATACGAGCAGTACTTC
CASSLGSSFIYEQYF
>TRBD2|TRBJ2-1|TRBV14|.
TGTGCCAGCAGCCAACTTAAAGGACTAGCGGGAGGGAATGAGCAGTTCTTC
CASSQLKGLAGGNEQFF
>.|TRBJ2-7|TRBV6-2/TRBV6-3|.
TGTGCCAGCAGTTACGTTGCGGGCTCCTACGAGCAGTACTTC
CASSYVAGSYEQYF
>.|TRBJ2-7|TRBV27|.
TGTGCCAGCAGTATATCCAGGATCGCCTACGAGCAGTACTTC
CASSISRIAYEQYF
>.|TRBJ1-1|TRBV7-9|.
TGTGCCAGCAGCTCCCAATTGTCAGGGACTGAAGCTTTCTTT
CASSSQLSGTEAFF
>.|TRBJ2-7|TRBV28|.
TGTGCCAGCAGTTTAGAACAGGGACCGAGGCAGTACTTC
CASSLEQGPRQYF